The 21 T cell receptor beta chains in this list originate from one sample, sequenced in a study of blood T cell repertoires in COVID-19. Sequencing was performed with immunoSEQ multiplex PCR; in TCRdb, only in-frame clones are kept and a portion is missing. The sample lists over 140,000 clones; 60% to 85% were seen once. What was sequenced was peripheral blood. These receptors originate from an elderly woman with active or convalescent COVID-19.

This clone was counted a few times. This chain connects TRBV7-6 to TRBJ2-5, with 8 bases lining up with TRBD2. J gave up 5 bases and V 6 bases, and 11 bases lay outside the gene matches. Germline-derived CDR1 and CDR2 are SGHVS and FNYEAQ. The CDR3 loop spans 15 amino acids. The CDR3 loop is CASRDQPGGAETQYF. The CDR3 region has the DNA TGTGCCAGCAGGGACCAGCCCGGGGGGGCCGAGACCCAGTACTTC.

A few counts support this clone. This chain links TRBV18 with TRBJ1-1, with TRBD1 identical over 8 bases. The CDR3 covers 15 residues. Germline V gene data show CDR1 as KGHSH and CDR2 as LQKENI. V was clipped by 0 bases and J by 1 base; unmatched bases: 1. CDR3 protein: CASSPPTGANTEAFF. Written as DNA, the CDR3 is TGTGCCAGCTCACCACCGACAGGGGCGAACACTGAAGCTTTCTTT.

This chain links TRBV24-1 with TRBJ1-3, with a weak D call TRBD1 (6 bases). Germline lookup yields CDR1 KGHDR and CDR2 SFDVKD. Trimming took 4 bases from V and 4 from J, leaving 13 bases between them. This CDR3 has 15 residues. The CDR3 region has the DNA TGTGCCACCAGTGACACTGGACAGAAAGGAAACACCATATATTTT. Amino acid sequence: CATSDTGQKGNTIYF.

The rearrangement links TRBV5-5 to TRBJ2-7, with a tentative D call TRBD2 (6 bases). CDR1 and CDR2 (germline): SGHKS, YYEKEE (reference sequence). This CDR3 is 17 amino acids long. Trimming stripped 0 bases from V and 4 bases from J, with 20 bases between. The CDR3 DNA reads TGTGCCAGCAGCTTGGAGGTCACACCTCGCGGGGTGTACGAGCAGTACTTC. The encoded protein is CASSLEVTPRGVYEQYF. The full variable domain, in which reference TRBV5-5 and TRBJ2-7 provide the parts outside the CDR3, is DAGVTQSPTHLIKTRGQQVTLRCSPISGHKSVSWYQQVLGQGPQFIFQYYEKEERGRGNFPDRFSARQFPNYSSELNVNALLLGDSALYLCASSLEVTPRGVYEQYFGPGTRLTVT.

V usage is TRBV25-1 and J usage is TRBJ1-6; TRBD1 aligns across 10 bases. Germline-derived CDR1 and CDR2 are MGHDK and SYGVNS. The J segment lost 4 bases and the V segment lost 5 bases, leaving 5 bases of the junction unmatched. The CDR3 contains 16 residues. CDR3 nucleotides: TGTGCCAGCAGTTTGAAGGGACAGGGGTATAATTCACCCCTCCACTTT. Protein sequence: CASSLKGQGYNSPLHF. Variable domain in full (rest from reference TRBV25-1 and TRBJ1-6): EADIYQTPRYLVIGTGKKITLECSQTMGHDKMYWYQQDPGMELHLIHYSYGVNSTEKGDLSSESTVSRIRTEHFPLTLESARPSHTSQYLCASSLKGQGYNSPLHFGNGTRLTVT.

The rearrangement uses TRBV6-2 or TRBV6-3 and TRBJ1-5; D possibly corresponds to TRBD1 (6 bases). V was shortened by 0 bases and J by 2 bases, with 14 bases between the two germline ends. This CDR3 is 17 amino acids long. The germline CDR1 and CDR2 sequences are MNHEY and SVGEGT. CDR3: CASSYSWDTRRNQPQHF. As DNA, the CDR3 is TGTGCCAGCAGTTACTCGTGGGACACCCGCCGCAATCAGCCCCAGCATTTT.

The J gene is TRBJ1-1, the V gene TRBV5-1, with 7 positions matching TRBD1. CDR3 size: 16 residues. The V segment lost 0 bases and the J segment 5 bases; nucleotides outside the gene matches: 10. CDR1 and CDR2 from the germline V gene are SGHRS and YFSETQ. Written as DNA, the CDR3 is TGCGCCAGCAGCTTGGGACAGGGAGCAGGCGGGACTGAAGCTTTCTTT. Translation gives CASSLGQGAGGTEAFF.

In this sample, this clone turned up a few times. This chain joins TRBV3-1 (or the pseudogene TRBV3-2) and TRBJ1-5, with D uncertain. In germline, CDR1 is LGHDT, CDR2 YNNKEL (reference sequence). Trimming pared 3 bases from V and 3 bases from J, leaving 9 bases between. CDR3 length: 14 residues. CDR3 bases: TGTGCCAGCAGCCACGTGAAACTCAATCAGCCCCAGCATTTT. Translation: CASSHVKLNQPQHF.

The V gene is TRBV11-2, the J gene TRBJ2-7, with 8 bases matching TRBD1. V shed 6 bases and J 6 bases; nucleotides not matched to a gene: 7. Germline V CDR1 and CDR2: SGHAT, FQNNGV. This CDR3 is 13 amino acids long. CDR3 bases: TGTGCCAGCAGTACGGACAGGGTAAGCGAGCAGTACTTC. It encodes CASSTDRVSEQYF.

This sequence joins TRBV18 and TRBJ2-2, with D possibly being TRBD1 (6 bases). V was pared by 3 bases and J by 5 bases, with 16 bases between. The CDR3 loop spans 16 amino acids. Germline CDR1 KGHSH, CDR2 LQKENI. Here the CDR3 reads CASSPQRGQRTGELFF. The CDR3 DNA reads TGTGCCAGCTCACCGCAACGGGGACAACGGACCGGGGAGCTGTTTTTT.

V is TRBV7-2 and J is TRBJ2-5; D might be TRBD1 (6 bases). Germline lookup yields CDR1 SGHTA and CDR2 FQGNSA. This CDR3 has 15 residues. V was pared by 2 bases and J by 5 bases, with 15 bases between. CDR3 bases: TGTGCCAGCAGCTTATTCCAGGGGATGAGGGAGACCCAGTACTTC. This gives the protein CASSLFQGMRETQYF.

The CDR3 here is CASSHALRRGGNEQFF. CDR3 bases: TGTGCCAGCAGCCACGCGCTGCGGCGGGGGGGCAATGAGCAGTTCTTC. This chain joins TRBV3-1 (or the pseudogene TRBV3-2) and TRBJ2-1; 9 bases match TRBD2. The CDR3 covers 16 residues. Germline CDR1 reads LGHDT; CDR2 reads YNNKEL (reference sequence). J lost 6 bases, V lost 3 bases, and 9 bases had no gene match.

In its sample, this clone was seen once. A read error may account for a junction end that differs from germline. V gene TRBV12-3 or TRBV12-4 combines with J gene TRBJ1-2; D gene unclear. The CDR3 contains 12 residues. In DNA form, the CDR3 reads TGTGCCAGCAGCTCTCTTTCGGGTGGCCACACCTTC. It yields the protein CASSSLSGGHTF.

By share, this clone counts as large (0.1 to 1%). V is TRBV15 and J is TRBJ2-5, with a weak D call TRBD2 (7 bases). Trimming removed 4 bases at V and 5 bases at J, with 11 bases between. This CDR3 is 13 amino acids long. Germline CDR1 and CDR2: LNHNV and YYDKDF (reference sequence). The CDR3 coding sequence is TGTGCCACCAGCATGTGGGGGGGCGAGACCCAGTACTTC. Its protein is CATSMWGGETQYF. Drawing the rest from reference TRBV15 and TRBJ2-5, the complete variable domain is DAMVIQNPRYQVTQFGKPVTLSCSQTLNHNVMYWYQQKSSQAPKLLFHYYDKDFNNEADTPDNFQSRRPNTSFCFLDIRSPGLGDTAMYLCATSMWGGETQYFGPGTRLLVL.

This clone was seen only once. The chain combines TRBV24-1 with TRBJ2-1; 13 nucleotides line up with TRBD2. CDR1 KGHDR and CDR2 SFDVKD come from the germline V gene. J was trimmed by 8 bases and V by 8 bases; bases with no gene match: 14. The CDR3 has 17 amino acids. CDR3 amino acids: CATNSTSGGALVHEQFF. The CDR3 DNA is TGTGCCACCAATTCAACTAGCGGGGGGGCTTTAGTCCATGAGCAGTTCTTC.

The V call is TRBV2, the J call TRBJ1-4; 7 nucleotides line up with TRBD1. V dropped 10 bases and J dropped 4; count of bases not matched to a gene: 9. Germline CDR1 and CDR2: SNHLY and FYNNEI. This CDR3 has 14 amino acids. The chain's CDR3 is CATKGQASNEKLFF. As DNA, the CDR3 is TGTGCCACCAAAGGACAGGCCAGTAATGAAAAACTGTTTTTT.

The V call is TRBV2, the J call TRBJ2-5; the D gene is possibly TRBD2 (7 bases). V lost 4 bases to trimming and J lost 4 bases, with 16 bases between them. Germline assignment: CDR1 SNHLY and CDR2 FYNNEI. The CDR3 loop spans 15 amino acids. The CDR3 DNA follows: TGTGCCAGCAGTGTATTTGGGGGGGGGCGAGAGACCCAGTACTTC. Its translation is CASSVFGGGRETQYF.

The chain uses TRBV18 and TRBJ2-5, with D possibly matching TRBD1 (5 bases). This CDR3 region has 14 residues. V was clipped by 3 bases and J by 5 bases, with 13 bases between them. The V gene's germline CDR1 is KGHSH and CDR2 LQKENI. The CDR3 region has the DNA TGTGCCAGCTCACCGAACAAGGGGAAGGAGACCCAGTACTTC. It codes for CASSPNKGKETQYF.

In its sample, this clone was seen once. This chain's CDR3 is CASSTTSPPPGPGWYSNQPQHF. Here the CDR3 DNA reads TGTGCCAGTAGTACCACGTCGCCCCCACCGGGCCCGGGGTGGTATAGCAATCAGCCCCAGCATTTT. This chain joins TRBV19 and TRBJ1-5; no firm D call. Trimming stripped 4 bases from V and 0 bases from J, with 31 bases between. In germline, CDR1 is LNHDA, CDR2 SQIVND (reference sequence). The CDR3 totals 22 residues.

This clone came up a few times. The chain has TRBV7-5 and TRBJ1-2; TRBD1, the table's D call, lacks a check against the DNA. TRBV7-5 corresponds to a pseudogene. The CDR3 covers 14 residues. The CDR3 here is CARSLGQENYGYTF. In DNA form, the CDR3 reads TGTGCCAGAAGCCTGGGACAAGAAAACTATGGCTACACCTTC.

V usage is TRBV5-6 and J usage is TRBJ2-5; D is perhaps TRBD1 (6 bases). Germline values: CDR1 SGHDT, CDR2 YYEEEE. V dropped 0 bases and J dropped 1 base, with 19 bases sitting between them. CDR3 length: 18 amino acids. CDR3 region: CASSLGYSGTRSQETQYF. The CDR3, as DNA: TGTGCCAGCAGCTTGGGGTACTCCGGGACACGGAGCCAAGAGACCCAGTACTTC.